This TCR beta chain comes out of a study of T cells in Graves' hyperthyroidism and ophthalmopathy. Researchers took RNA transcripts and amplified the TCR beta CDR3 regions from them. The primer set for the first-round RT-PCR of the TCR CDR3 was HTBI. Each CDR3 protein is one row after TCRdb ran MiXCR on the multiplex PCR reads. This table holds some 500,000 distinct CDR3 sequences, roughly 14% found once. This clonotype has a count of ten or more. V lost 6 bases, J lost 1 base, and 1 base stayed unmatched. The CDR3 spans 14 residues. Germline V gene data show CDR1 as ENHRY and CDR2 as SYGVKD. Sequencing was performed on blood. This TCR derives from a woman aged 18-29 years with Graves' hyperthyroidism. The chain combines TRBV10-3 with TRBJ2-1; 9 positions agree with TRBD2. CDR3 protein: CAIRLAGSYNEQFF. CDR3 nucleotide sequence: TGTGCCATCAGGCTAGCGGGGTCCTACAATGAGCAGTTCTTC.